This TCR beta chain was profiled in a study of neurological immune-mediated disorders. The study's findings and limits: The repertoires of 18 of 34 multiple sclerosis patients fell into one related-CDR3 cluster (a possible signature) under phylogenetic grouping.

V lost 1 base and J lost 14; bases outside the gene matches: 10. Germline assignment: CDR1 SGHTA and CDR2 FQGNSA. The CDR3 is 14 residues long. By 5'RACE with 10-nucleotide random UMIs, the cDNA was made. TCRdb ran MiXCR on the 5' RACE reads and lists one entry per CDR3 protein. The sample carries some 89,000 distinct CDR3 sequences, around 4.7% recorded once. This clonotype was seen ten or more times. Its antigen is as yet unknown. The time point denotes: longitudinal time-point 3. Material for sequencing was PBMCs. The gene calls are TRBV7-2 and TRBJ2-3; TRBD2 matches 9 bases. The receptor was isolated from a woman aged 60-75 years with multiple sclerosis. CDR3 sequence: CASSLGLAGRISYF. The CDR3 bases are TGTGCCAGCAGCTTAGGCCTAGCGGGGCGAATCTCGTATTTT. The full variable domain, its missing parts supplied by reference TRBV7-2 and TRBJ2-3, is GAGVSQSPSNKVTEKGKDVELRCDPISGHTALYWYRQSLGQGLEFLIYFQGNSAPDKSGLPSDRFSAERTGGSVSTLTIQRTQQEDSAVYLCASSLGLAGRISYFGPGTRLTVL.